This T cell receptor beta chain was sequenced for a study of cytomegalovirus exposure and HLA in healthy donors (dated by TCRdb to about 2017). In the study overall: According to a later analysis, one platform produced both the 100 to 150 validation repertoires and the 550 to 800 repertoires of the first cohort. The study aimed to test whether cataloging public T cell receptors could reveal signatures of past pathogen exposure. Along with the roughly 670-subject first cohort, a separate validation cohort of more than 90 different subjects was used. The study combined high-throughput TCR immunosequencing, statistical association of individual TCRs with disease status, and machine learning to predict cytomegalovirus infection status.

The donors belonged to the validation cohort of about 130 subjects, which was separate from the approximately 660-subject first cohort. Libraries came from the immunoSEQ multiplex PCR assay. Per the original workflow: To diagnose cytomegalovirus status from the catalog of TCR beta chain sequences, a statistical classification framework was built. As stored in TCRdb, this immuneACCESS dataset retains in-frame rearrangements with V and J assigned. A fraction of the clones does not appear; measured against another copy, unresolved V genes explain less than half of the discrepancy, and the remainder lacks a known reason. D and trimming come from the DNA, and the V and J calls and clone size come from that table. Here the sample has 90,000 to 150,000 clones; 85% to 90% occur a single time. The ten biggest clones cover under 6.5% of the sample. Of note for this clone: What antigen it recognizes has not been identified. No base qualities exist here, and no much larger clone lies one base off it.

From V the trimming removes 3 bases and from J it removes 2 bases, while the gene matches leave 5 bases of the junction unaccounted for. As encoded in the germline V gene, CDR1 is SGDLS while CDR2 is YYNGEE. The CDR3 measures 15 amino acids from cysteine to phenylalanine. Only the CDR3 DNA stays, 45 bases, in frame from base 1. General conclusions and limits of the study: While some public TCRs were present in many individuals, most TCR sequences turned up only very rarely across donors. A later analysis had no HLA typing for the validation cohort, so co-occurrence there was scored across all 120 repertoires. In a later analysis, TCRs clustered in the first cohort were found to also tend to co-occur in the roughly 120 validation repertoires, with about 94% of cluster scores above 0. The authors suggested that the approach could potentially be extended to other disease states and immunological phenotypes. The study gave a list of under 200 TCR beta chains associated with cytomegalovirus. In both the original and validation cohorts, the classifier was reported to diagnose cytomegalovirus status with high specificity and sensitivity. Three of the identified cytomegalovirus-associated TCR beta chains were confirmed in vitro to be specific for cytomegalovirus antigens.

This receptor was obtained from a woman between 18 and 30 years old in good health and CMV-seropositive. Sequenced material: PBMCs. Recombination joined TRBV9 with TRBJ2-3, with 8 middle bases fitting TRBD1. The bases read TGTGCCAGCAGCGCCCGGACAGGGACCACAGATACGCAGTATTTT. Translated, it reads CASSARTGTTDTQYF.